This TCR beta chain emerged from a study of CD8 T cells in Susac syndrome. Points from the study as a whole: TCR sequencing and HLA analysis covered a relatively small number of individuals.

Notes on this clonotype: Its cognate antigen is unknown.

Healthy donors were controls matched for age and sex. The CD8+ and CD4+ T cells were isolated magnetically using a negative isolation approach, whereas the TEMRA cells were enriched by FACS. An amount of RNA that ranged from about 0.45 to 1 ug was reverse transcribed with random hexamers. The CDR3 of TCR beta was amplified by immunoSEQ multiplex PCR across 54 Vbeta and 13 Jbeta. Using its own MiXCR run on the immunoSEQ multiplex PCR reads, TCRdb lists one record per CDR3 protein. The sample holds about 140,000 distinct CDR3 sequences, approximately 93% seen once. Germline V CDR1 and CDR2: SQVTM, ANQGSEA. Trimming took off 4 bases at V and 4 bases at J, with 14 bases between the two ends. The CDR3 length is 13 residues.

Sequencing was performed on CD8+ T cells from PBMCs. V is TRBV29-1 and J is TRBJ2-7, with a weak D call TRBD2 (6 bases). The receptor was derived from a human donor in good health. CDR3 sequence reads: CSVGPGLRYEQYF. The CDR3 DNA is TGCAGCGTTGGACCGGGACTTCGGTACGAGCAGTACTTC.